This T cell receptor (beta chain) originates from a study of CD8 T cells in ankylosing spondylitis. Broader study findings: Characteristic, it appeared, of ankylosing spondylitis blood was a TCR beta motif of roughly eight highly homologous variants. As for the disease-linked clones, they showed a CD8+ phenotype and occurred at relatively low frequencies in peripheral blood.

Each CDR3 protein is one row after TCRdb ran MiXCR on the 5' RACE reads. The table lists about 460,000 distinct CDR3 sequences, roughly 5.2% of them singletons. This clonotype was counted only a few times. Its antigen is still unknown. The CDR3 totals 14 residues. Looked up from germline, CDR1 is LGHNA and CDR2 is YNFKEQ. Trimming removed 0 bases from V and 10 bases from J, with 10 bases in between. The chain joins TRBV4-2 to TRBJ1-6; D might be TRBD1 (6 bases). The sample taken for sequencing was blood, either unsorted or a sorted T cell fraction (not recorded which). The sequence derives from a male donor with ankylosing spondylitis. The CDR3 DNA reads TGTGCCAGCAGCCAAGAAGGGGGTTGGTCACCCCTCCACTTT. This gives the protein CASSQEGGWSPLHF.